This entry lists 22 T cell receptor beta chains sequenced from one sample in a study of shared clonotypes between healthy human individuals. The assay was immunoSEQ multiplex PCR, and TCRdb's table has in-frame clones only and misses some. Among about 500,000 clones listed, approximately 77% were seen once. Sequencing used PBMCs. All receptors come from a woman aged 40 to 49 in good health. Some clones in this sample may be carry-over from other donors' samples.

This clone has a single count. The chain combines TRBV5-1 with TRBJ2-5; the match to TRBD1 covers 8 bases. Trimming took 5 bases from V and 4 from J; bases not matched to a gene: 7. Germline values: CDR1 SGHRS, CDR2 YFSETQ. This CDR3 spans 14 amino acids. CDR3 sequence reads: CASSGDRPRETQYF. The CDR3 nucleotides are TGCGCCAGCAGTGGGGACAGGCCGCGAGAGACCCAGTACTTC.

This chain uses TRBV2 with TRBJ2-5; 13 positions match TRBD2. The DNA matches TRBJ2-7 better at its end, which makes the J call doubtful. Germline V CDR1 and CDR2: SNHLY, FYNNEI. The CDR3 contains 14 residues. DNA for the CDR3: TGTGCCATCGGACTAGCGGGAGCAGGGTACGAGCAGTACTTC. Its translation: CAIGLAGAGYEQYF.

This clone was observed many times. CDR3 region: CASSLNRDLYEQYF. The DNA for the CDR3 is TGTGCCAGCTCACTGAACCGGGACCTCTACGAGCAGTACTTC. The rearrangement links TRBV18 to TRBJ2-7; D may be TRBD1 or TRBD2 (5 bases each). The CDR3 sequence is 14 residues long. Germline CDR1 and CDR2: KGHSH and LQKENI. Trimming left V 4 bases short and J 3 bases short, with 13 bases between.

The chain links TRBV7-2 to TRBJ2-1, with TRBD2 identical over 9 bases. CDR1 is SGHTA and CDR2 is FQGNSA in the germline V gene. V was pared by 5 bases and J by 5 bases, with 10 bases of the junction left unmatched. This CDR3 contains 16 residues. CDR3 bases: TGTGCCAGCAGCATACAGAGCGGGAGGAAAGACAATGAGCAGTTCTTC. Amino acids: CASSIQSGRKDNEQFF.

The chain links TRBV11-2 to TRBJ2-1; D might be TRBD2 (6 bases). The V gene's germline CDR1 is SGHAT and CDR2 FQNNGV. CDR3 size: 14 residues. V gave up 2 bases and J gave up 4 bases, with 9 bases separating them. The CDR3 DNA reads TGTGCCAGCAGCTTACCCGGGGGTTACAATGAGCAGTTCTTC. Encoded protein: CASSLPGGYNEQFF.

The genes are TRBV29-1 and TRBJ1-4; weak D call: TRBD1 (5 bases). Per germline, CDR1 SQVTM and CDR2 ANQGSEA. The CDR3 has 14 amino acids. Trimming removed 7 bases at V and 5 bases at J, with 17 bases between. CDR3 sequence: CSAGVAGTNEKLFF. CDR3 nucleotide sequence: TGCAGCGCTGGGGTGGCAGGGACGAATGAAAAACTGTTTTTT. The full variable domain, its missing parts supplied by reference TRBV29-1 and TRBJ1-4, is SAVISQKPSRDICQRGTSLTIQCQVDSQVTMMFWYRQQPGQSLTLIATANQGSEATYESGFVIDKFPISRPNLTFSTLTVSNMSPEDSSIYLCSAGVAGTNEKLFFGSGTQLSVL.

The rearrangement links TRBV13 to TRBJ2-6, with D possibly matching TRBD2 (6 bases). Germline values: CDR1 PRHDT, CDR2 FYEKMQ (reference sequence). V was cut by 1 base and J by 5 bases, with 15 bases left in between. The CDR3 is 17 amino acids. The CDR3 sequence: CASSLVGLSIRANVLTF. DNA of the CDR3: TGTGCCAGCAGCTTAGTTGGACTAAGTATCCGGGCCAACGTCCTGACTTTC.

CDR3 protein: CASSEGAGTEAFF. DNA for the CDR3: TGCGCCAGCAGTGAAGGCGCCGGGACTGAAGCTTTCTTT. The rearrangement uses TRBV10-1 and TRBJ1-1; the D is unclear. The CDR3 covers 13 residues. Trimming took 3 bases from V and 5 from J, leaving 10 bases between them. CDR1 and CDR2 (germline): WNHNN, SYGVQD (reference sequence).

V gene TRBV19 combines with J gene TRBJ2-7, with D perhaps matching TRBD2 (6 bases). Trimming cost V 3 bases and J 6 bases, with 15 bases left between them. This CDR3 has 14 amino acids. Germline CDR1 reads LNHDA; CDR2 reads SQIVND (reference sequence). CDR3 DNA: TGTGCCAGTAGTATCGGAGGGTCCCAAGCCGAGCAGTACTTC. The encoded protein is CASSIGGSQAEQYF.

The chain combines TRBV5-1 with TRBJ2-7; TRBD2 matches at 14 bases. The germline gives CDR1 SGHRS, CDR2 YFSETQ. CDR3 length equals 19 residues. V gave up 3 bases and J gave up 0 bases; unmatched junction bases: 11. CDR3 in DNA: TGCGCCAGCAGCTCCACCGGGACTAGCGGGGGAGGAAGCTCCTACGAGCAGTACTTC. Translating it yields CASSSTGTSGGGSSYEQYF.

This clone has just a few counts. A much larger clone lies a single base off, so this may be a read error. The sample holds other DNA sequences that translate to the same CDR3. This sequence joins TRBV25-1 and TRBJ1-2; 7 bases are shared with TRBD1. Germline CDR1 and CDR2: MGHDK and SYGVNS. This CDR3 has 13 amino acids. The CDR3 region is CASRAGGRYGYTF. The CDR3 nucleotides are TGTGCCAGCAGGGCAGGGGGTCGCTATGGTTACACCTTC.

The V gene is TRBV7-3, the J gene TRBJ2-5; 7 bases match TRBD2. The CDR3 extends over 15 amino acids. The germline CDR1 and CDR2 sequences are SGHTA and FQGTGA. The J segment lost 4 bases and the V segment lost 3 bases, leaving 8 bases of the junction unmatched. This chain's CDR3 is CASSFGGSALETQYF. The CDR3 DNA reads as TGTGCCAGCAGCTTCGGCGGGAGCGCTCTAGAGACCCAGTACTTC.

This clone was observed many times. The identical CDR3 is also encoded by other nucleotide sequences in the sample. V and J are TRBV29-1 and TRBJ2-7, with D maybe TRBD2 (6 bases). Per the germline V gene, CDR1 is SQVTM and CDR2 is ANQGSEA. CDR3 size: 13 residues. Trimming took 6 bases from V and 0 from J, leaving 12 bases between them. The CDR3 nucleotides read TGCAGCGTCATCCGGGACTCCTCCTACGAGCAGTACTTC. Amino acid sequence: CSVIRDSSYEQYF.

This sequence joins TRBV2 and TRBJ2-4; D uncertain. V was shortened by 3 bases and J by 0 bases, with 12 bases between the two germline ends. This CDR3 is built from 16 residues. Germline assignment: CDR1 SNHLY and CDR2 FYNNEI. The CDR3 loop is CASSESADLAKNIQYF. The CDR3 coding sequence is TGTGCCAGCAGTGAGTCGGCCGACTTAGCCAAAAACATTCAGTACTTC.

With respect to this clone: A much bigger clone sits one base away, suggesting this may be a read error. The rearrangement uses TRBV7-9 and TRBJ1-4; D uncertain. The length of the CDR3 is 11 residues. V lost 2 bases to trimming and J lost 5 bases, with 0 bases between them. Germline V gene data show CDR1 as SEHNR and CDR2 as FQNEAQ (reference sequence). CDR3 amino acids: CASSLNEKLFF. CDR3 DNA sequence: TGTGCCAGCAGCTTAAATGAAAAACTGTTTTTT.

V and J are TRBV16 and TRBJ1-5; a possible D gene is TRBD1 (5 bases). Germline CDR1 and CDR2: KGHSY and FQNENV. Trimming removed 0 bases at V and 11 bases at J, with 8 bases between. This CDR3 has 12 residues. CDR3 DNA: TGTGCCAGCAGCCAATCGGGGCCGGCCCAGCATTTT. It yields the protein CASSQSGPAQHF.

The chain uses TRBV11-3 and TRBJ2-7, with 8 bases aligning to TRBD1. Germline CDR1 reads SGHNT; CDR2 reads YENEEA. This CDR3 contains 16 residues. Trimming took 5 bases from V and 0 from J; bases not matched to a gene: 9. The CDR3 DNA reads as TGTGCCAGCAGCCCCGGACAGGGCTCCAGCTCCTACGAGCAGTACTTC. Protein product: CASSPGQGSSSYEQYF.

The chain recombines TRBV11-2 with TRBJ2-3, with D uncertain. Germline values: CDR1 SGHAT, CDR2 FQNNGV. With 3 bases removed from V and 4 bases from J, the gap between germline ends came to 8 bases. The CDR3 consists of 13 residues. The CDR3, as DNA: TGTGCCAGCAGCTTCTCCGCGGCAGATACGCAGTATTTT. Translated: CASSFSAADTQYF.

This clone occurred a few times. This CDR3 is also generated by other DNA sequences in the sample. The rearrangement joins TRBV28 to TRBJ1-1; 7 bases line up with TRBD1. The CDR3 sequence is 15 residues long. Germline trimming cut 6 bases from V and 6 bases from J; bases unmatched to any gene: 13. Per germline, CDR1 MDHEN and CDR2 SYDVKM. The DNA of the CDR3 is TGTGCCAGCAGAAGCAGACAGGGTTGGGTCGCTGAAGCTTTCTTT. It yields the protein CASRSRQGWVAEAFF.

The genes are TRBV6-1 and TRBJ1-5, with D possibly being TRBD1 (5 bases). CDR3 length equals 14 residues. Germline V gene lookup returns CDR1 MNHNS and CDR2 SASEGT. Trimming cost V 4 bases and J 3 bases, with 10 bases left between them. In DNA form, the CDR3 reads TGTGCCAGCAGTGTTTTGACAGTCAATCAGCCCCAGCATTTT. Encoded protein: CASSVLTVNQPQHF.

The chain links TRBV4-1 to TRBJ2-7; no definite D call. The CDR3 length is 14 residues. V lost 4 bases and J 0 bases, leaving 10 bases between the germline ends. The germline V gene has CDR1 MGHRA and CDR2 YSYEKL. CDR3: CASSPRTGSYEQYF. The DNA of the CDR3 is TGCGCCAGCAGCCCGAGGACGGGCTCCTACGAGCAGTACTTC.

This sequence joins TRBV10-3 and TRBJ2-2, with 10 nucleotides matching TRBD2. This CDR3 region has 15 residues. V shed 8 bases, J shed 3 bases, and the junction held 6 bases outside the gene matches. Germline CDR1 is ENHRY and CDR2 is SYGVKD. The CDR3 nucleotides are TGTGCCATCGGGACTAGCGTAGGATACACCGGGGAGCTGTTTTTT. This gives the protein CAIGTSVGYTGELFF.